The rows below give T cell receptor beta chains drawn from one sample of a study of radiation and T cells in renal cell carcinoma. Sequenced by immunoSEQ multiplex PCR; TCRdb stores in-frame clones only, minus some. Among about 59,000 clones listed, 65% to 85% were seen once. The source was blood, collected from a patient whose treatment included radiotherapy and nephrectomy. These receptors came from a man aged 55-75 years with renal cell carcinoma. The conserved cysteine and the conserved F or W are not part of the CDR3 here. A D gene is named only where the DNA matches it firmly. Clone size is not always given. Where it is, it says once, few, many or a class for expanded clones.

clone size	D gene	V gene	CDR3 protein
.	TRBD1	TRBV14	ASSQAGGAYGYT
once	.	TRBV6-1	ASSERGANEKLF
.	.	TRBV6-5	ASGARNTGELF
few	.	TRBV27	ASSFIAPITGELF
many	.	TRBV25-1	ASSISVEQF
.	TRBD2	TRBV7-2	ASSLDGSGGVTEQY
.	.	TRBV9	ASSVQAIGTDTQY
.	.	TRBV25-1	ASSESGAQGIYGYT
.	.	TRBV29-1	SVETGGYT
.	.	TRBV5-5	ASSPERSGGYT
.	TRBD2	TRBV9	ASSVTSGAENEQY
.	.	TRBV13	ASSLYGNTNTGELF
.	TRBD1	TRBV6-5	ASSFTGTGNSPLH
once	.	TRBV10-3	ASNRAGRQDTGELF
.	.	TRBV18	ASSPPEGATEAF
.	TRBD1	TRBV18	ASSPLRTGGQETQY
.	.	TRBV30	AWIHGGGGSTDTQY
.	.	TRBV5-4	ASSSTRITGELF
.	TRBD1	TRBV7-9	ASSLGTGPANYGYT
few	.	TRBV7-8	ASSSFSGGANYGYT
.	TRBD1	TRBV2	ASSFPGQGHTEAF
.	.	TRBV6-6	ASSYSRPANTEAF
.	TRBD1	TRBV30	AWSRTDRGTY
.	.	TRBV11-2	ASSPMGAGEAF
.	TRBD2	TRBV5-1	ASSLRTSGGNNEQF
.	TRBD1	TRBV7-8	ASSTRTGRDGEKLF
.	.	TRBV5-1	ASSLKNTETSYNEQF
few	TRBD2	TRBV5-1	ASSGLAGISTDTQY
.	TRBD2	TRBV6-1	ASSEGLAGGVAKNIQY
few	.	TRBV14	ASSPSSYEQY
few	TRBD1	TRBV7-9	ASSQDWGQGNYEQY
.	TRBD1	TRBV5-4	ASSLDRGESPLH
.	.	TRBV5-6	ASNLGRVGANVLT
.	TRBD2	TRBV9	ASSVGGLAGLGEQY
.	.	TRBV19	ASTSTGMVSTDTQY
.	TRBD2	TRBV29-1	SVDSREGTDTQY
once	.	TRBV10-2	ASRDTTDGNTEAF
once	TRBD2	TRBV11-2	ASSLTGGVGELF
.	.	TRBV11-2	ASSLVPRNHGYT
.	TRBD1	TRBV7-2	ASSLWDSPNQPQH
.	.	TRBV2	ASTRDTSNQPQH
.	.	TRBV12-5	ASGLVLGGEQY
.	TRBD2	TRBV5-1	ASSPTSGGAGGELF
.	.	TRBV5-1	ASSLAVGHSGNTIY
.	.	TRBV10-1	ASSAGGQYNEQF
.	.	TRBV30	AWSVSGASGFEY
.	TRBD2	TRBV11-3	ASSLDIGKRGYTGELF
.	TRBD2	TRBV19	ASTLTSGYYNEQF
.	.	TRBV28	ASSFRASTDTQY
.	TRBD2	TRBV18	ASSPPLAGGLDEQF
.	.	TRBV29-1	SVRRGGQDIQY
.	TRBD1	TRBV2	ASSESDRGTGELF
.	TRBD1	TRBV29-1	SVEDLGGGVDYGYT
few	.	TRBV19	ASSISLDGAGYT
once	.	TRBV27	ASSLRGENGYT
.	TRBD1	TRBV7-9	AIVTGTYNEQF
once	.	TRBV30	AWTIGGDTQY
.	TRBD1	TRBV7-2	ASSEGQDRSPLH
few	TRBD2	TRBV29-1	SVSRGGETQY
.	TRBD1	TRBV9	ASSVDRATDTQY